This T cell receptor beta chain was recorded in a study of OX40 agonist ivuxolimab in advanced cancers. The data were produced by immunoSEQ multiplex PCR, yet TCRdb's version contains in-frame clones alone and is incomplete. Altogether roughly 55,000 clones are present, nearly 80% being singletons, with the ten largest covering roughly 4.2%. The CDR3 consists of 16 residues. J was trimmed by 6 bases and V by 7 bases; bases with no gene match: 11. CDR1 and CDR2 from the germline V gene are MGHDK and SYGVNS. This chain uses TRBV25-1 with TRBJ2-2; 10 bases agree with TRBD1. The specimen comprised CD4+ or CD8+ T cells sorted from blood, sampled in a trial of the OX40 agonist ivuxolimab. This receptor was taken from an adult with an advanced solid tumor such as melanoma, head and neck, liver or kidney cancer. CDR3 loop: CASKSPGTGAAGELFF. In DNA form, the CDR3 reads TGTGCCAGCAAGTCCCCCGGGACAGGGGCGGCCGGGGAGCTGTTTTTT.